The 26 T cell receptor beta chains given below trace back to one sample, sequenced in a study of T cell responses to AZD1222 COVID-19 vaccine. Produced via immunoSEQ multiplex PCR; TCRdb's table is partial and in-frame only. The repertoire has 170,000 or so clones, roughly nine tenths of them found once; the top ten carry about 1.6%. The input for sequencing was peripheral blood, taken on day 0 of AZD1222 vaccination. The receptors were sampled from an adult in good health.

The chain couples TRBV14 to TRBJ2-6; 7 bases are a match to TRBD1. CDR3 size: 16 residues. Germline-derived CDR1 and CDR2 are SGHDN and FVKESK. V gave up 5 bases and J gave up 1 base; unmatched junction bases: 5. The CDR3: CASSTQTGSGANVLTF. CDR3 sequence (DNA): TGTGCCAGCAGCACCCAGACAGGGTCTGGGGCCAACGTCCTGACTTTC.

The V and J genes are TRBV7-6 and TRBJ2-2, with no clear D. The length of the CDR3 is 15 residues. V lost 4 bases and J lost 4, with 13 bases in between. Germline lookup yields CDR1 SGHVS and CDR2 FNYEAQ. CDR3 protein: CASSSMSEATGELFF. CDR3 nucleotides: TGTGCCAGCAGCTCCATGTCAGAGGCCACCGGGGAGCTGTTTTTT.

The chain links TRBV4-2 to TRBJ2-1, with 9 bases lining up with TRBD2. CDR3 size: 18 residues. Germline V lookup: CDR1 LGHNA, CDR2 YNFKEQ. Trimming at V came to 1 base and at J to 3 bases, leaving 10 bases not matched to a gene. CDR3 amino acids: CASSQAGPAGGGYNEQFF. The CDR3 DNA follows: TGTGCCAGCAGCCAAGCAGGGCCAGCGGGGGGTGGCTACAATGAGCAGTTCTTC.

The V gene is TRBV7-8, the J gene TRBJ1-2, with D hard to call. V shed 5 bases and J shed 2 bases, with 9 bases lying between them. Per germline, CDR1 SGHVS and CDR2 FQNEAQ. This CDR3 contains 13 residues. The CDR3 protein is CASSLGRNYGYTF. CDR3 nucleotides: TGTGCCAGCAGCCTCGGGAGGAACTATGGCTACACCTTC.

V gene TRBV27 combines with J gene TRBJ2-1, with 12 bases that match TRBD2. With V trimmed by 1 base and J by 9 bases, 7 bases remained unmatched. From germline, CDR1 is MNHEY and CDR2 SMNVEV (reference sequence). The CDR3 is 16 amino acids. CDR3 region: CASSLLASGGGAEQFF. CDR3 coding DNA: TGTGCCAGCAGTTTATTGGCTAGCGGGGGGGGCGCTGAGCAGTTCTTC.

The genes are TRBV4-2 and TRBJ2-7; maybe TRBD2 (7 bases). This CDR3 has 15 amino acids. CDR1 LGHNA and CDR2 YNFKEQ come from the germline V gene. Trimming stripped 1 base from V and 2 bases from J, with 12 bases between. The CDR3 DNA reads TGTGCCAGCAGCCAAGCTGGGGGGGCTGCCTACGAGCAGTACTTC. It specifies CASSQAGGAAYEQYF.

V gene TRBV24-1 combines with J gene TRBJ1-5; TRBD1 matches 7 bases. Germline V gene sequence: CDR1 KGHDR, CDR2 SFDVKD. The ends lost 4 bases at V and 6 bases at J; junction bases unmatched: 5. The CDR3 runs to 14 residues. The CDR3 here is CATSDAQGVQPQHF. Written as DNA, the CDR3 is TGTGCCACCAGTGACGCGCAGGGGGTTCAGCCCCAGCATTTT.

The CDR3 loop is CATGRGQETQYF. CDR3 bases: TGTGCCACAGGCCGGGGACAAGAGACCCAGTACTTC. The genes are TRBV28 and TRBJ2-5; tentatively, D is TRBD2 (5 bases). The CDR3 has 12 residues. Trimming took off 10 bases at V and 2 bases at J, with 11 bases between the two ends. Germline CDR1 reads MDHEN; CDR2 reads SYDVKM.

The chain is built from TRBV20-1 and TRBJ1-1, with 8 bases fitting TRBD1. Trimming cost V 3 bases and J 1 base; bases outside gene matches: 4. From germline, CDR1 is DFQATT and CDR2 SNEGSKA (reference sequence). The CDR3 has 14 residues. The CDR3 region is CSASRTGRNTEAFF. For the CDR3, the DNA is TGCAGTGCTAGTCGGACAGGGCGGAACACTGAAGCTTTCTTT.

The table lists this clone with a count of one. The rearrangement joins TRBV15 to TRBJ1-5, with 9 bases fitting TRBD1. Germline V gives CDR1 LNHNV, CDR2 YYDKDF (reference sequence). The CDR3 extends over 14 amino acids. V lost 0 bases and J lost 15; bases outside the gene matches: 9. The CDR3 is CATSRDEDRGRRHF. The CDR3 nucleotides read TGTGCCACCAGCAGAGATGAGGACAGGGGTCGGCGGCATTTT.

The CDR3 DNA reads as TGTGCCAGCAGCCGCCGGGAGTGGCTGAATGAAAAACTGTTTTTT. Protein product: CASSRREWLNEKLFF. V gene TRBV5-4 combines with J gene TRBJ1-4; D gene ambiguous. Germline-derived CDR1 and CDR2 are SGHNT and YYREEE (reference sequence). The length of the CDR3 is 15 residues. V was shortened by 4 bases and J by 5 bases, with 15 bases between the two germline ends.

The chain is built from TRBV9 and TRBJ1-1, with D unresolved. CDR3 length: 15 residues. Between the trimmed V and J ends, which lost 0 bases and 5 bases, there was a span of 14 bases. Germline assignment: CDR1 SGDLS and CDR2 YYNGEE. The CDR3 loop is CASSVVLGRETEAFF. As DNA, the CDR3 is TGTGCCAGCAGCGTAGTCCTGGGGAGGGAAACTGAAGCTTTCTTT.

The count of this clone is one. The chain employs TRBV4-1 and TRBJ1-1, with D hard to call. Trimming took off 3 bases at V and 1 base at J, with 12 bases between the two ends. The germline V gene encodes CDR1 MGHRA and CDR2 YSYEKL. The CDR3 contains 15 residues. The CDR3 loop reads CASSHRMASNTEAFF. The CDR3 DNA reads TGCGCCAGCAGCCACAGGATGGCCTCGAACACTGAAGCTTTCTTT.

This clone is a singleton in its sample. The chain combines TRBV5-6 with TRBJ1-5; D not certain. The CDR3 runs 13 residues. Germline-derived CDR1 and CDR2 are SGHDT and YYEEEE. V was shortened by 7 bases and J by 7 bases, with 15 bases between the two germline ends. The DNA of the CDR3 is TGTGCCAGCGGCCTCGTGGGAGGACAGCCCCAGCATTTT. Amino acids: CASGLVGGQPQHF.

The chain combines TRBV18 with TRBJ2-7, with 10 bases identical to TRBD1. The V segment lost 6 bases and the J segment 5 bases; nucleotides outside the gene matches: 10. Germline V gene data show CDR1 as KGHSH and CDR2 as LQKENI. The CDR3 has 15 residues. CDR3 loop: CASSPQGQGLDEQYF. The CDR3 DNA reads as TGTGCCAGCTCCCCCCAGGGACAGGGGCTCGACGAGCAGTACTTC.

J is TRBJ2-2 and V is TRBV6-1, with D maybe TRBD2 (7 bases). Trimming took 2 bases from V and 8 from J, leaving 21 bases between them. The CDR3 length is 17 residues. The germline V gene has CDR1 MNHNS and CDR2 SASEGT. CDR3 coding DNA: TGTGCCAGCAGTGAAAGGTTACGAGGGGGGGCCGTAGGGGAGCTGTTTTTT. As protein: CASSERLRGGAVGELFF.

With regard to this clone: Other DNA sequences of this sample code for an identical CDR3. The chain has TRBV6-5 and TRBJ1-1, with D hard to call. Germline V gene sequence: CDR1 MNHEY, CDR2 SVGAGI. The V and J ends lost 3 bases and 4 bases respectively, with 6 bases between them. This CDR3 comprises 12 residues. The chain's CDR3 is CASSYEGTEAFF. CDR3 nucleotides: TGTGCCAGCAGTTATGAGGGCACTGAAGCTTTCTTT.

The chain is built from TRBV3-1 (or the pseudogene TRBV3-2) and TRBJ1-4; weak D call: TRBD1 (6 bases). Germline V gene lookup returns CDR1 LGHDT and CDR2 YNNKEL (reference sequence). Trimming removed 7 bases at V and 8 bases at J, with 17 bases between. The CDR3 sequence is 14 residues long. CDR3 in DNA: TGTGCCAGCAATCGAGGGGGGGAAGCCGAAAAACTGTTTTTT. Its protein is CASNRGGEAEKLFF.

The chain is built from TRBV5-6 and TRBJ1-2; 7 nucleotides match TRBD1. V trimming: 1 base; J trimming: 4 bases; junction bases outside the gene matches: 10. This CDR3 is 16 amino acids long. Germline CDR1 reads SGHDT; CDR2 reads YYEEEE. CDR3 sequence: CASSLKQGGWSYGYTF. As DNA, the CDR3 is TGTGCCAGCAGCTTGAAGCAGGGGGGATGGAGCTATGGCTACACCTTC.

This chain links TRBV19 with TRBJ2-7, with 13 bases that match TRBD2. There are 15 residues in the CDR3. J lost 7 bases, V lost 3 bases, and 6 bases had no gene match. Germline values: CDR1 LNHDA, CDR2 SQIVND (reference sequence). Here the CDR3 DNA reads TGTGCCAGTAGTATCGGGACTAGCGGGGTGGGGGAGCAGTACTTC. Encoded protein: CASSIGTSGVGEQYF.

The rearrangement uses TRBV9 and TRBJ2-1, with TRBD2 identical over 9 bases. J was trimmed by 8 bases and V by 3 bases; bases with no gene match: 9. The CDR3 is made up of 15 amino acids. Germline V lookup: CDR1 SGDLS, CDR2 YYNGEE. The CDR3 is CASSALAGAGHEQFF. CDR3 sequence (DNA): TGTGCCAGCAGCGCTTTAGCGGGGGCAGGCCATGAGCAGTTCTTC.

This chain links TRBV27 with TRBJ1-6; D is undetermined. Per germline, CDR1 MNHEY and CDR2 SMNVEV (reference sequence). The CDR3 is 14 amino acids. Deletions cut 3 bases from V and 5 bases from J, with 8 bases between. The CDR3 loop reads CASSFVLNNSPLHF. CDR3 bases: TGTGCCAGCAGTTTCGTTCTAAATAATTCACCCCTCCACTTT.

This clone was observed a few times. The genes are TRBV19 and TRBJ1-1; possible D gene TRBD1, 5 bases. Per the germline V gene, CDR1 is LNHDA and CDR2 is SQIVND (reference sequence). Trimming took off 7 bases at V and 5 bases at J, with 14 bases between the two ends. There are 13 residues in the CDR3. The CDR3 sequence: CASKVGGGTEAFF. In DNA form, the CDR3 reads TGTGCCAGTAAGGTCGGGGGTGGGACTGAAGCTTTCTTT. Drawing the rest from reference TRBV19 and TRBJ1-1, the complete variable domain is DGGITQSPKYLFRKEGQNVTLSCEQNLNHDAMYWYRQDPGQGLRLIYYSQIVNDFQKGDIAEGYSVSREKKESFPLTVTSAQKNPTAFYLCASKVGGGTEAFFGQGTRLTVV.

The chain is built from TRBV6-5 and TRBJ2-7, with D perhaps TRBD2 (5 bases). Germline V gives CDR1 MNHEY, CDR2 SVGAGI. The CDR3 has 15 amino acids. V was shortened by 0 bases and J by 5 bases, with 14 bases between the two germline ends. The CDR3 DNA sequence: TGTGCCAGCAGTTACTCCCGCGGAGGTCTACACGAGCAGTACTTC. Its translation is CASSYSRGGLHEQYF.

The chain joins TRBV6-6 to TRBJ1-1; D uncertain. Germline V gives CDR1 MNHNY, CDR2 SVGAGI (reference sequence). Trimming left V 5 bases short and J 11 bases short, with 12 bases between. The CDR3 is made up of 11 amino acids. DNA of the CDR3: TGTGCCAGCAGTACAGACACCGGGGCTTTCTTT. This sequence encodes CASSTDTGAFF.

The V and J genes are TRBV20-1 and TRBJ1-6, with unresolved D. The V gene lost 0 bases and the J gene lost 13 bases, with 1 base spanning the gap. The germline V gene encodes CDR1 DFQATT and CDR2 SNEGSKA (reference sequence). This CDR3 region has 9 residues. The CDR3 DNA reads TGCAGTGCTAGAGATCCCCTCCACTTT. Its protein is CSARDPLHF.